This T cell receptor (beta chain) emerged from a study of T cells in Graves' hyperthyroidism and ophthalmopathy. Study summary: Peripheral blood was secured at the point of initial diagnosis, before any treatment. Points from the study as a whole: Blood also contained most expanded thyroid clonotypes above 0.001.

The definition of stable Graves' hyperthyroidism was no ophthalmopathy progression within 18 months. Each diagnosis drew on symptoms, thyroxine, TRAb, thyroid ultrasound and orbital computed tomography findings. Germline lookup yields CDR1 MDHEN and CDR2 SYDVKM. CDR3 length: 12 amino acids. The V and J ends lost 4 bases and 14 bases respectively, with 12 bases between them. Researchers amplified the TCR beta CDR3 regions from RNA transcripts. Primed by the HTBI set, a first-round RT-PCR was run on the TCR CDR3. One entry per CDR3 protein results from TCRdb running MiXCR on the multiplex PCR reads. The table shows approximately 520,000 distinct CDR3 sequences, with about a fifth occurring only once. This clonotype was recorded a few times. Its specificity is not known.

The rearrangement links TRBV28 to TRBJ1-6; D is unresolved. The specimen was blood. The receptor comes from a man aged 18 to 30 with Graves' hyperthyroidism. The CDR3 protein is CASSSTAGALHF. CDR3 sequence (DNA): TGTGCCAGCAGTTCCACAGCCGGAGCCCTCCACTTT.